The table lists the clone carrying this T cell receptor beta chain with a few counts. This record comes from a study of blood T cells in healthy people across ages. In germline, CDR1 is LNHNV, CDR2 YYDKDF (reference sequence). The V gene lost 0 bases and the J gene lost 7 bases, with 24 bases spanning the gap. This CDR3 contains 18 residues. Combining a sample-barcoded 5' primer with a J-beta primer mix, a second PCR ran for roughly 6 to 11 cycles. Via MiXCR, TCRdb re-called the 5' RACE reads, giving one row per CDR3 protein. The sample contains about 1.6 million distinct CDR3 sequences, about 32% of which appear only once.

The chain uses TRBV15 and TRBJ2-5, with a tentative D call TRBD2 (7 bases). Sample: blood. The source is a woman between 25 and 40 years old in good health. The DNA of the CDR3 is TGTGCCACCAGCAGAGATAGGTGGCCGGGGGGCCGTACTGGGACCCAGTACTTC. Translating it yields CATSRDRWPGGRTGTQYF.